This is a list of T cell receptor beta chains from one sample in a study of T cell repertoires in cytomegalovirus infection. MiXCR, applied by TCRdb to the reads, yields one record per CDR3 protein. This sample has 200,000 to 250,000 distinct CDR3 sequences, with 12% found just once. Sequencing was carried out using PBMCs. The receptors were gathered from a human donor in good health (CMV status not recorded). Some clones in this sample may be carry-over from other donors' samples. CDR3s include the opening cysteine and the closing phenylalanine or tryptophan. A D gene is named only where the DNA matches it firmly. A clone size is listed for some rows: how often the clone was seen (once, few, many), or a class if it is expanded.

d_gene	abundance	v_gene	j_gene	CDR3nt	CDR3aa
TRBD1	many	TRBV4-3	TRBJ1-2	TGCGCCAGCAGCCGCTCCGGGACAGGGTTCTACACCTTC	CASSRSGTGFYTF
NA	many	TRBV27	TRBJ2-1	TGTGCCAGCATGTCGGGCTCCTACAATGAGCAGTTCTTC	CASMSGSYNEQFF
NA	many	TRBV7-2	TRBJ2-5	TGTGCCAGCAGCCGGCCAGCCGAGACCCAGTACTTC	CASSRPAETQYF
NA	NA	TRBV15	TRBJ1-5	TGTGCCACCAGCGGCGGACAGTTGGCGAATCAGCCCCAGCATTTT	CATSGGQLANQPQHF
TRBD2	many	TRBV28	TRBJ2-4	TGTGCCAGCAGTTCCACAGGACTAGCGGGAGTGGAGTCAACCAAAAACATTCAGTACTTC	CASSSTGLAGVESTKNIQYF
NA	many	TRBV7-2	TRBJ1-4	TGTGCCAGCAGCTTAAGCGGCGGTTCACTGTTTTTT	CASSLSGGSLFF
NA	many	TRBV7-9	TRBJ1-1	TGTGCCAGCAGCCCCATCACAGGGAATACTGAAGCTTTCTTT	CASSPITGNTEAFF
TRBD1	NA	TRBV10-3	TRBJ2-2	TGTGCCATCAGTGACCCACTCCAGGGGGCGGTGAACACCGGGGAGCTGTTTTTT	CAISDPLQGAVNTGELFF
TRBD1	NA	TRBV7-3	TRBJ1-1	TGTGCCAGCAGCCTAGGACCACGGGACAGTGAAGCTTTCTTT	CASSLGPRDSEAFF
NA	few	TRBV7-9	TRBJ1-1	TGTGCCAGCAGCCCCCCCGGCAGGGATGAAGCTTTCTTT	CASSPPGRDEAFF
NA	NA	TRBV5-6	TRBJ2-2	TGTGCCAGCAGCCGGGACCCGGGCAGAGCCGGGGAGCTGTTTTTT	CASSRDPGRAGELFF
NA	many	TRBV7-2	TRBJ2-7	TGTGCCAGCAGCTCCCGGCAGGGACTCTACGAGCAGTACTTC	CASSSRQGLYEQYF
TRBD1	NA	TRBV29-1	TRBJ2-2	TGCAGCGTTACCGGGACAGCGAACACCGGGGAGCTGTTTTTT	CSVTGTANTGELFF
TRBD1	NA	TRBV30	TRBJ1-1	TGTGCCTGGAGGCTGGACAGGAGTAGGGCTGAAGCTTTCTTT	CAWRLDRSRAEAFF
NA	many	TRBV7-2	TRBJ2-7	TGTGCCAGCAGCTCGCTGGCCGGGACGCCTCTCGAGCAGTACTTC	CASSSLAGTPLEQYF
NA	many	TRBV19	TRBJ2-6	TGTGCCAGTAGTCCCGGGGTCTCTGGGGCCAACGTCCTGACTTTC	CASSPGVSGANVLTF
TRBD1	few	TRBV29-1	TRBJ2-7	TGCAGCGTTCGACAGGGGCGGGACTACGAGCAGTACTTC	CSVRQGRDYEQYF
TRBD2	many	TRBV19	TRBJ2-1	TGTGCCAGTAATCAAGGACTAGCGGGAAACCGGGGTGAGCAGTTCTTC	CASNQGLAGNRGEQFF
NA	many	TRBV7-2	TRBJ2-7	TGTGCCAGCAGCATATCCGGGACTCCCTACGAGCAGTACTTC	CASSISGTPYEQYF